Below are 3 T cell receptor beta chains sequenced from a single sample in a study of CD8 T cells in Susac syndrome (dated by TCRdb to the late 2010s). The library was built by means of the immunoSEQ multiplex PCR assay. RNA was extracted using the RNeasy kit, and about 0.5 to 1 ug of the RNA was reverse transcribed with random hexamers. The public reads were reanalyzed by TCRdb: fastp trimming at Q25, MiXCR alignment, in-frame beta chains only. Here each entry gathers all rows of one CDR3 protein and keeps the most common genes and DNA. This sample holds about 180,000 distinct CDR3 sequences; roughly 92% were observed only once. The leading ten clones occupy approximately 0.11% of the sample. Sequencing input: CD4+ T cells from PBMCs. Receptors originate from a human donor with Susac syndrome.

The chain combines TRBV5-1 with TRBJ1-1, with TRBD1 as a possible D gene (6 bases). The CDR3 spans 12 residues. Germline V CDR1 and CDR2: SGHRS, YFSETQ. Deletions cut 4 bases from V and 11 bases from J, with 15 bases between. CDR3 residues: CASSTQGGMAFF. CDR3 DNA: TGCGCCAGCAGCACACAGGGAGGAATGGCTTTCTTT.

The chain employs TRBV12-3 or TRBV12-4 and TRBJ1-4; D unclear. V lost 6 bases, J lost 12 bases, and 14 bases lay in between. The CDR3 covers 12 residues. Written as DNA, the CDR3 is TGTGCCAGCAGCCCGGCCGGATTGGAACTGTTTTTT. Protein product: CASSPAGLELFF.

The rearrangement uses TRBV6-1 and TRBJ2-7; no clear D. Germline assignment: CDR1 MNHNS and CDR2 SASEGT. The CDR3 loop spans 14 amino acids. V lost 1 base and J lost 4, with 11 bases in between. In DNA, the CDR3 is TGTGCCAGCAGTGAAGGTGTGAATCGGTACGAGCAGTACTTC. This codes for CASSEGVNRYEQYF.